This T cell receptor (beta chain) originates from a study of T-cell reconstitution after alpha-beta-depleted transplantation in children. This clonotype was seen many times. Trimming removed 2 bases from V and 4 bases from J, with 12 bases in between. The CDR3 spans 15 residues. Germline CDR1 is MGHRA and CDR2 is YSYEKL. The TCRbeta library was prepared with unique molecular identifiers. TCRdb recomputed calls from the PCR reads with MiXCR, one row per CDR3 protein. The sample has roughly 300,000 distinct CDR3 sequences, 10% seen once. This clonotype was obtained from a human donor who donated a stem cell graft to a child with acute lymphoblastic leukemia. The sequencing here drew on PBMCs from the stem cell graft donor, taken from the stem cell graft. The chain couples TRBV4-1 to TRBJ1-3; no clear D. The CDR3 region is CASSQLTGKGNTIYF. The DNA for the CDR3 is TGCGCCAGCAGCCAACTAACTGGGAAAGGAAACACCATATATTTT.